This T cell receptor (beta chain) was retrieved from a study of cytomegalovirus exposure and HLA in healthy donors. The germline V gene encodes CDR1 SGHTS and CDR2 YDEGEE. V lost 4 bases to trimming and J lost 4 bases; unmatched junction nucleotides: 18. The CDR3 length is 20 residues. Researchers ran the PCR with 60 Vbeta and 13 Jbeta primers. Method: immunoSEQ multiplex PCR; TCRdb's copy keeps in-frame clones and lacks some. The data show over 120,000 clones, around 82% seen once. As concerns this clone: What it binds is unknown.

General observations from the study: Earlier analysis looked at TCR beta V segments, and most were productive about 87% or about 30% of the time. TRBV6-2, TRBV6-3 and some other V segments were excluded as indistinguishable.

The source is a female donor in good health and CMV-seronegative. The specimen sequenced was PBMCs. The gene calls are TRBV5-8 and TRBJ1-5, with TRBD1 matching 12 bases. CDR3 region: CASSNKVGTGGDGWNQPQHF. DNA for the CDR3: TGTGCCAGCAGCAATAAAGTCGGGACAGGGGGCGACGGTTGGAATCAGCCCCAGCATTTT.